What follows are 5 T cell receptor beta chains derived from one specimen sequenced in a study of graft-versus-host responses after intestinal transplantation. Measured with immunoSEQ multiplex PCR; TCRdb has only the in-frame clones, and not every one. The data show some 90,000 clones, 90% seen once. Their specific antigens are unknown. This sample comprised unstimulated CD4+ T cells sorted from spleen or lymph node cells, obtained before intestinal transplant. The receptors stem from a human donor who received an intestinal transplant.

The chain uses TRBV5-1 and TRBJ2-1; TRBD2 is a possible D gene (5 bases). Germline V CDR1 and CDR2: SGHRS, YFSETQ. CDR3 length: 14 residues. Between the trimmed V and J ends, which lost 2 bases and 9 bases, there was a span of 15 bases. The CDR3 here is CASSLGSGSSEQFF. The CDR3 coding sequence is TGCGCCAGCAGCTTAGGTTCGGGGTCTAGTGAGCAGTTCTTC.

The CDR3 DNA reads TGTGCCAGCAGTGAACTCCGGGACAGGACTGAAAAACTGTTTTTT. It specifies CASSELRDRTEKLFF. The chain couples TRBV2 to TRBJ1-4; 8 positions match TRBD1. The CDR3 contains 15 residues. V was clipped by 2 bases and J by 7 bases; unmatched bases: 6. The germline V gene encodes CDR1 SNHLY and CDR2 FYNNEI.

The chain couples TRBV18 to TRBJ2-7, with 10 bases identical to TRBD1. The length of the CDR3 is 16 residues. The V segment lost 2 bases and the J segment 1 base; nucleotides outside the gene matches: 5. Looked up from germline, CDR1 is KGHSH and CDR2 is LQKENI. Here the CDR3 reads CASSPGTGDRSYEQYF. In DNA form, the CDR3 reads TGTGCCAGCTCACCAGGGACAGGGGACCGGTCCTACGAGCAGTACTTC. Looking up the rest from reference TRBV18 and TRBJ2-7 gives the full variable domain: NAGVMQNPRHLVRRRGQEARLRCSPMKGHSHVYWYRQLPEEGLKFMVYLQKENIIDESGMPKERFSAEFPKEGPSILRIQQVVRGDSAAYFCASSPGTGDRSYEQYFGPGTRLTVT.

This rearrangement joins TRBV10-3 to TRBJ1-2, with 8 nucleotides matching TRBD1. This CDR3 comprises 13 residues. The germline gives CDR1 ENHRY, CDR2 SYGVKD. Trimming cost V 7 bases and J 6 bases; bases outside gene matches: 7. The CDR3 loop reads CAITIDRGDGYTF. The DNA of the CDR3 is TGTGCCATCACCATAGACAGGGGAGATGGCTACACCTTC.

This chain links TRBV7-8 with TRBJ1-5, with 8 bases identical to TRBD1. The V gene end was trimmed by 4 bases and the J gene end by 2 bases; junction bases not matched to a gene: 10. Germline V gives CDR1 SGHVS, CDR2 FQNEAQ. The CDR3 loop spans 17 amino acids. In nucleotides, the CDR3 is TGTGCCAGCAGCTCACTTGGGGACAGGATCGGCAATCAGCCCCAGCATTTT. Protein sequence: CASSSLGDRIGNQPQHF.